In this sample, the clone carrying this T cell receptor (beta chain) turned up a few times. CDR3 length: 10 residues. Trimming removed 3 bases from V and 8 bases from J, with 8 bases in between. Germline V CDR1 and CDR2: GTSNPN, SVGIG (reference sequence). This sample was taken from a study of beta chain features in type 1 diabetes. Reverse transcription of all isolated RNA meant that expressed TCRB transcripts were sequenced. Assay: immunoSEQ multiplex PCR; the TCRdb copy retains only in-frame clones and omits some. The repertoire holds roughly 250,000 clones, with roughly two thirds as singletons. The source material was naive CD4+ T cells from blood. The J gene is TRBJ2-7, the V gene TRBV30, with D perhaps matching TRBD1 (6 bases). The sequence came from a man younger than 40 in good health. The DNA of the CDR3 is TGTGCCTGGAGCAGGGGACAGCAGTACTTC. Protein: CAWSRGQQYF.